These T cell receptor beta chains were read from a single sample in a study of blood T cell repertoires in COVID-19. This table comes from immunoSEQ multiplex PCR, and its TCRdb copy is limited to in-frame clones, with some not included. The data contain 240,000 or so clones, approximately 90% of them seen just once; the ten biggest clones take up 0.75% to 1%. Sequencing input: peripheral blood. The receptors were sampled from a woman aged 40 to 50 who had recovered from COVID-19. The CDR3 runs from the conserved cysteine through the conserved F or W. D genes are given only for firm matches. Clone size appears in some rows only: once, few, many, or a class for an expanded clone.

d_gene | len | j_gene | abundance | v_gene | CDR3aa | CDR3nt
NA | 12 | TRBJ2-5 | NA | TRBV6-2/TRBV6-3 | CASSREQETQYF | TGTGCCAGCAGTCGGGAACAAGAGACCCAGTACTTC
TRBD2 | 13 | TRBJ2-1 | NA | TRBV28 | CANGGDSYNEQFF | TGTGCCAACGGGGGGGACTCCTACAATGAGCAGTTCTTC
NA | 18 | TRBJ1-2 | once | TRBV5-1 | CASSLVPLTGPSNYGYTF | TGCGCCAGCAGCTTGGTGCCGCTGACAGGCCCCTCTAACTATGGCTACACCTTC
TRBD2 | 14 | TRBJ2-7 | NA | TRBV7-9 | CASSFRGGAYEQYF | TGTGCCAGCAGCTTCCGGGGAGGGGCCTACGAGCAGTACTTC
NA | 15 | TRBJ2-7 | NA | TRBV7-2 | CASSPKTGSSYEQYF | TGTGCCAGCAGCCCAAAAACAGGCAGCTCCTACGAGCAGTACTTC
TRBD2 | 18 | TRBJ2-1 | NA | TRBV4-3 | CASSPTLNALAGPNEQFF | TGCGCCAGCAGCCCAACCCTTAACGCTCTAGCGGGACCCAATGAGCAGTTCTTC
NA | 14 | TRBJ2-7 | NA | TRBV10-3 | CAIKSQAPSYEQYF | TGTGCCATCAAAAGCCAAGCCCCTTCCTACGAGCAGTACTTC
TRBD2 | 12 | TRBJ2-1 | NA | TRBV2 | CASRLAGGEQFF | TGTGCCAGCAGACTAGCGGGGGGGGAGCAGTTCTTC
NA | 11 | TRBJ2-3 | NA | TRBV2 | CASNTGNTQYF | TGTGCCAGCAATACGGGAAATACGCAGTATTTT
NA | 14 | TRBJ2-1 | NA | TRBV11-3 | CASSFDGSRDEQFF | TGTGCCAGCAGCTTCGACGGGAGTCGGGATGAGCAGTTCTTC
TRBD2 | 14 | TRBJ2-2 | NA | TRBV6-4 | CASSASGGTGELFF | TGTGCCAGCAGTGCCAGCGGGGGGACCGGGGAGCTGTTTTTT
TRBD2 | 17 | TRBJ2-3 | NA | TRBV5-1 | CASSLEASGRASDTQYF | TGCGCCAGCAGCTTGGAGGCTAGCGGGAGGGCCAGCGATACGCAGTATTTT
TRBD1 | 17 | TRBJ1-1 | once | TRBV5-1 | CASSSRDRGRHGTEAFF | TGCGCCAGCAGCTCCCGGGACAGGGGGCGGCACGGCACTGAAGCTTTCTTT
TRBD1 | 16 | TRBJ1-1 | NA | TRBV6-5 | CASSYRPGTAGTEAFF | TGTGCCAGCAGTTACAGGCCCGGGACAGCGGGCACTGAAGCTTTCTTT
NA | 13 | TRBJ1-1 | NA | TRBV30 | CAWRGGYYTEAFF | TGTGCCTGGAGGGGCGGGTACTACACTGAAGCTTTCTTT
NA | 13 | TRBJ1-2 | NA | TRBV9 | CASSQGFPYGYTF | TGTGCCAGCAGCCAGGGTTTTCCCTATGGCTACACCTTC
NA | 14 | TRBJ2-3 | NA | TRBV19 | CASSIVGSSDTQYF | TGTGCCAGTAGTATAGTTGGCAGTTCAGATACGCAGTATTTT
TRBD1 | 13 | TRBJ2-5 | NA | TRBV9 | CASTRDRGETQYF | TGTGCCAGCACCCGGGACAGGGGAGAGACCCAGTACTTC
NA | 15 | TRBJ1-4 | NA | TRBV27 | CASRSHVGALGKLFF | TGTGCCAGCAGATCACATGTGGGGGCCCTTGGAAAACTGTTTTTT
NA | 15 | TRBJ2-1 | once | TRBV6-2/TRBV6-3 | CASSYGPATYNEQFF | TGTGCCAGCAGTTACGGCCCCGCAACCTACAATGAGCAGTTCTTC
TRBD1 | 16 | TRBJ2-1 | once | TRBV5-6 | CASSSIQGSSYNEQFF | TGTGCCAGCAGCTCTATACAGGGGAGCTCCTACAATGAGCAGTTCTTC
TRBD2 | 16 | TRBJ2-3 | NA | TRBV5-4 | CASSLGLAASTDTQYF | TGTGCCAGCAGCTTGGGACTAGCGGCTAGCACAGATACGCAGTATTTT
NA | 14 | TRBJ2-2 | NA | TRBV6-5 | CASLRTRGTGELFF | TGTGCCAGCCTTCGGACTAGGGGGACCGGGGAGCTGTTTTTT
NA | 15 | TRBJ2-7 | NA | TRBV4-1 | CASNQPGTGTYEQYF | TGCGCCAGCAACCAACCCGGGACTGGAACCTACGAGCAGTACTTC
TRBD1 | 16 | TRBJ1-2 | NA | TRBV6-6 | CASSYPPGQGGYGYTF | TGTGCCAGCAGTTACCCCCCTGGACAGGGCGGCTATGGCTACACCTTC
TRBD1 | 14 | TRBJ1-5 | NA | TRBV6-2/TRBV6-3 | CASSLPGQGKPQHF | TGTGCCAGCAGCCTCCCGGGACAGGGTAAGCCCCAGCATTTT
NA | 13 | TRBJ2-7 | NA | TRBV19 | CASSPGGRYEQYF | TGTGCCAGTAGTCCTGGCGGGCGCTACGAGCAGTACTTC
TRBD1 | 14 | TRBJ2-1 | NA | TRBV6-5 | CASSPGQGGNEQFF | TGTGCCAGCAGCCCGGGACAGGGGGGGAATGAGCAGTTCTTC
NA | 17 | TRBJ2-1 | NA | TRBV4-3 | CASSQDRVRRGTPGQFF | TGCGCCAGCAGCCAAGATCGGGTCAGGAGGGGCACACCGGGACAGTTCTTC
TRBD1 | 14 | TRBJ1-4 | once | TRBV6-5 | CASRTGTGGEKLFF | TGTGCCAGCAGGACCGGGACAGGGGGTGAAAAACTGTTTTTT
NA | 13 | TRBJ1-1 | NA | TRBV18 | CASSPQELSEAFF | TGTGCCAGCTCACCGCAAGAGCTCTCTGAAGCTTTCTTT
NA | 18 | TRBJ2-1 | NA | TRBV5-5 | CASSLGTVQGAAYNEQFF | TGTGCCAGCAGCTTGGGGACAGTCCAAGGGGCGGCCTACAATGAGCAGTTCTTC
TRBD1 | 15 | TRBJ1-2 | NA | TRBV7-2 | CASSPRTGGDYGYTF | TGTGCCAGCAGCCCTAGGACAGGCGGGGACTATGGCTACACCTTC
NA | 15 | TRBJ2-7 | few | TRBV3-1/TRBV3-2 | CASSPGTRGAYEQYF | TGTGCCAGCAGCCCCGGGACACGGGGGGCCTACGAGCAGTACTTC
TRBD1 | 17 | TRBJ1-1 | NA | TRBV18 | CASSPQGQGALGTEAFF | TGTGCCAGCTCCCCCCAAGGACAGGGGGCGTTGGGGACTGAAGCTTTCTTT
NA | 14 | TRBJ1-1 | NA | TRBV30 | CAWSVQGRRTEAFF | TGTGCCTGGAGTGTACAGGGTCGGAGGACTGAAGCTTTCTTT
NA | 13 | TRBJ1-2 | once | TRBV6-5 | CASRPDSVRGYTF | TGTGCCAGCAGGCCCGACAGTGTGCGGGGCTACACCTTC
TRBD1 | 18 | TRBJ1-5 | NA | TRBV27 | CASSLSATGAYGNQPQHF | TGTGCCAGCAGTTTATCCGCGACAGGGGCGTATGGCAATCAGCCCCAGCATTTT
TRBD2 | 15 | TRBJ2-2 | few | TRBV18 | CASSPGLGVTGELFF | TGTGCCAGCTCCCCTGGACTAGGGGTCACCGGGGAGCTGTTTTTT
NA | 14 | TRBJ2-3 | NA | TRBV6-2/TRBV6-3 | CASSYPARGDTQYF | TGTGCCAGCAGTTATCCCGCGAGGGGGGATACGCAGTATTTT
TRBD2 | 18 | TRBJ2-2 | NA | TRBV3-1/TRBV3-2 | CASSQDRRGLGGAGELFF | TGTGCCAGCAGCCAAGATCGTCGGGGACTAGGGGGGGCCGGGGAGCTGTTTTTT
TRBD2 | 16 | TRBJ2-1 | once | TRBV10-2 | CASSESVSGSYNEQFF | TGCGCCAGCAGTGAGTCGGTTAGCGGGTCCTACAATGAGCAGTTCTTC
TRBD1 | 14 | TRBJ2-7 | NA | TRBV7-8 | CASSLSTGAYEQYF | TGTGCCAGCAGCTTATCAACAGGGGCCTACGAGCAGTACTTC
NA | 16 | TRBJ1-4 | NA | TRBV6-2/TRBV6-3 | CASSLVPVATNEKLFF | TGTGCCAGCAGCCTTGTCCCCGTCGCAACTAATGAAAAACTGTTTTTT
NA | 12 | TRBJ1-1 | NA | TRBV30 | CAWSHSTAEAFF | TGTGCCTGGAGTCACAGCACAGCTGAAGCTTTCTTT
TRBD2 | 18 | TRBJ2-7 | NA | TRBV19 | CASSMGLAGASGSYEQYF | TGTGCCAGTAGTATGGGACTAGCGGGAGCGTCCGGGTCCTACGAGCAGTACTTC
NA | 14 | TRBJ2-7 | NA | TRBV7-9 | CASSPAGAGYEQYF | TGTGCCAGCAGCCCCGCGGGGGCTGGCTACGAGCAGTACTTC
NA | 12 | TRBJ2-7 | NA | TRBV18 | CASSPAPYEQYF | TGTGCCAGCTCACCCGCGCCCTACGAGCAGTACTTC
NA | 14 | TRBJ1-1 | NA | TRBV15 | CATGKARGGTEAFF | TGTGCCACGGGAAAGGCCAGGGGTGGCACTGAAGCTTTCTTT
NA | 14 | TRBJ2-2 | NA | TRBV9 | CASSVGGSSGELFF | TGTGCCAGCAGCGTAGGTGGGAGTAGCGGGGAGCTGTTTTTT
NA | 14 | TRBJ1-2 | NA | TRBV5-1 | CASSSAGPGYGYTF | TGCGCCAGCAGTAGCGCGGGGCCCGGCTATGGCTACACCTTC
NA | 15 | TRBJ1-4 | NA | TRBV29-1 | CSVQRGGQPNEKLFF | TGCAGCGTCCAAAGGGGGGGACAACCTAATGAAAAACTGTTTTTT
NA | 16 | TRBJ2-5 | NA | TRBV6-2/TRBV6-3 | CASSYSRGKIGETQYF | TGTGCCAGCAGTTACTCCCGGGGGAAAATCGGGGAGACCCAGTACTTC
NA | 11 | TRBJ1-1 | NA | TRBV30 | CAWSTLPTGFF | TGTGCCTGGAGCACTCTTCCCACCGGTTTCTTT
NA | 15 | TRBJ2-2 | NA | TRBV27 | CASSLRARPGGELFF | TGTGCCAGCAGTTTGCGGGCCCGCCCGGGCGGGGAGCTGTTTTTT
NA | 15 | TRBJ2-3 | NA | TRBV18 | CASSPRAHGGDTQYF | TGTGCCAGCTCACCACGTGCCCACGGCGGGGATACGCAGTATTTT
NA | 13 | TRBJ1-2 | NA | TRBV4-1 | CASSQVRYGGYTF | TGCGCCAGCAGCCAAGTGCGGTATGGGGGCTACACCTTC
TRBD2 | 14 | TRBJ2-3 | NA | TRBV27 | CASSPRTSADTQYF | TGTGCCAGCAGTCCTCGGACTAGCGCAGATACGCAGTATTTT
NA | 12 | TRBJ2-3 | NA | TRBV7-2 | CASSPSTDTQYF | TGTGCCAGCAGCCCTAGCACAGATACGCAGTATTTT